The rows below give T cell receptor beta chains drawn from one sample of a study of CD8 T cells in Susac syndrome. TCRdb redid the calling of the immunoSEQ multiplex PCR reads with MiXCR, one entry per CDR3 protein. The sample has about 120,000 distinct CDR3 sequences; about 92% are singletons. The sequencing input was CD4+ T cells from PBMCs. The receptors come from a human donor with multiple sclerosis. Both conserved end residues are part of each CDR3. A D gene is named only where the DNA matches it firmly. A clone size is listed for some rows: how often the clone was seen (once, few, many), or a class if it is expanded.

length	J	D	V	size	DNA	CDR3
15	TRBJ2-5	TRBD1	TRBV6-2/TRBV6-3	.	TGTGCCAGCAGTTACACTTTCAGGGGGCTGGAGACCCAGTACTTC	CASSYTFRGLETQYF
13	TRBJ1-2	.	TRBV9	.	TGTGCCAGCCGGGGAGGGAGTCCTTATGGCTACACCTTC	CASRGGSPYGYTF
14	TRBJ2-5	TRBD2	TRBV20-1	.	TGCAGTGCCTCGGGACTAGAAGTTAGAGAGACCCAGTACTTC	CSASGLEVRETQYF
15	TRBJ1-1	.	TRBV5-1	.	TGCGCCAGCAGCACCTCGGGGACCTCGAACACTGAAGCTTTCTTT	CASSTSGTSNTEAFF
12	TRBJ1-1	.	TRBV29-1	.	TGCAGCGTTGAGTCTATGGGGACTGAAGCTTTCTTT	CSVESMGTEAFF
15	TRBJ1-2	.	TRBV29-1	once	TGCAGCGTTGATACCTCTCGGGGCCAAGCGTATGGCTACACCTTC	CSVDTSRGQAYGYTF
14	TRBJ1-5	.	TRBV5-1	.	TGCGCCAGCAGCTTGGAGGGACGCAATCAGCCCCAGCATTTT	CASSLEGRNQPQHF
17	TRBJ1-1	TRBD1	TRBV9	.	TGTGCCAGCAGCGTAGAGGGACAGGGAAGAACTGTCCCTGAAGCTTTCTTT	CASSVEGQGRTVPEAFF
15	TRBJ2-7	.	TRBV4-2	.	TGTGCCAGCAGCCAAGAGTGGCATGGCTCCTACGAGCAGTACTTC	CASSQEWHGSYEQYF
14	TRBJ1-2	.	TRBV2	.	TGTGCCAGCAGTGGTCTTAGGGGTGCTGATGGCTACACCTTC	CASSGLRGADGYTF
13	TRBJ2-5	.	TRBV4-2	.	TGTGCCAGCAGCCAAGGGGTTGGGGAGACCCAGTACTTC	CASSQGVGETQYF
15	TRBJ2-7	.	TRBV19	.	TGTGCCAGTAGTCCAGACAGAACGGCATTCTACGAGCAGTACTTC	CASSPDRTAFYEQYF
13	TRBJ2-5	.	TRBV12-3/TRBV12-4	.	TGTGCCAGCAGTTTAGGGATCCAAGAGACCCAGTACTTC	CASSLGIQETQYF
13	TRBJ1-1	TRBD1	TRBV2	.	TGTGCCAGCGGGGACAGACAGGGTAAAGAAGCTTTCTTT	CASGDRQGKEAFF
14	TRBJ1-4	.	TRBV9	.	TGTGCCAGCAGCGCGGAGTTAACTAATGAAAAACTGTTTTTT	CASSAELTNEKLFF
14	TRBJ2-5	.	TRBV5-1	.	TGCGCCAGCAGCGTACCGGAATTGAAAGAGACCCAGTACTTC	CASSVPELKETQYF
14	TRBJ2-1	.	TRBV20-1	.	TGCAGTGCCCCTTGGATGCGGGCATACAATGAGCAGTTCTTC	CSAPWMRAYNEQFF
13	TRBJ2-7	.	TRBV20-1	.	TGCAGTGCTACCAATCAGCAGGACTACGAGCAGTACTTC	CSATNQQDYEQYF
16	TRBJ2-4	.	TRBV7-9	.	TGTGCCAGCAGCTGGGGCAGGGCCTCCTCCAAAAACATTCAGTACTTC	CASSWGRASSKNIQYF
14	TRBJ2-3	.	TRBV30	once	TGTGCCTGGTGGGGTGGGGGGGCCGCAGATACGCAGTATTTT	CAWWGGGAADTQYF
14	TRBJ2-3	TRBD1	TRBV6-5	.	TGTGCCAGCAGCACAGGGGGCAGTTGGGATACGCAGTATTTT	CASSTGGSWDTQYF
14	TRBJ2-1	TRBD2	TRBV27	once	TGTGCCAGTAAGCGCGGGGGGGCTAACAATGAGCAGTTCTTC	CASKRGGANNEQFF